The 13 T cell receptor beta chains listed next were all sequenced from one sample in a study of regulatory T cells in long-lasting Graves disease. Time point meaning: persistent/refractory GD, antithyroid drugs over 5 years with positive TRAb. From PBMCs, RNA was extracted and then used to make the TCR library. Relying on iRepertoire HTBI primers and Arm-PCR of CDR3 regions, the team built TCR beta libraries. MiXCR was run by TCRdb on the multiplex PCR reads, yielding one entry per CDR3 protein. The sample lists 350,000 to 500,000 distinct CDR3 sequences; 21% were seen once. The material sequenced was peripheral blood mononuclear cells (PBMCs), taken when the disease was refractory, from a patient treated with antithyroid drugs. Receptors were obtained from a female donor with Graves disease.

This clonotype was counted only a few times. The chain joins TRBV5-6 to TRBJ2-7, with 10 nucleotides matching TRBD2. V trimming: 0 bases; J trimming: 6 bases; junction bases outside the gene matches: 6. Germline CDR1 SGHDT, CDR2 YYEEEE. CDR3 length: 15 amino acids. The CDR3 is CASSLVASGRTEQYF. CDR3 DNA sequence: TGTGCCAGCAGCTTGGTGGCTAGCGGGAGAACCGAGCAGTACTTC.

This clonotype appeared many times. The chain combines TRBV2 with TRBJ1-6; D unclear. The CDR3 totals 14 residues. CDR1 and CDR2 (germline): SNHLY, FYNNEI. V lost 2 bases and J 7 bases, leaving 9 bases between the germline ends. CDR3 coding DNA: TGTGCCAGCAGTGAAACTGATTCCAATTCACCCCTCCACTTT. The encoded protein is CASSETDSNSPLHF. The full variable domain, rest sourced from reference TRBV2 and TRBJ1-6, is EPEVTQTPSHQVTQMGQEVILRCVPISNHLYFYWYRQILGQKVEFLVSFYNNEISEKSEIFDDQFSVERPDGSNFTLKIRSTKLEDSAMYFCASSETDSNSPLHFGNGTRLTVT.

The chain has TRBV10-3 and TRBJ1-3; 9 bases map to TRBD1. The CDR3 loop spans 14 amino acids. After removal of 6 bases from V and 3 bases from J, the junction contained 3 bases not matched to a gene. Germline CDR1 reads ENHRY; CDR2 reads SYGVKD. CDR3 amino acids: CAIRGTGFGNTIYF. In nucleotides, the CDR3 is TGTGCCATCAGAGGGACAGGGTTTGGAAACACCATATATTTT.

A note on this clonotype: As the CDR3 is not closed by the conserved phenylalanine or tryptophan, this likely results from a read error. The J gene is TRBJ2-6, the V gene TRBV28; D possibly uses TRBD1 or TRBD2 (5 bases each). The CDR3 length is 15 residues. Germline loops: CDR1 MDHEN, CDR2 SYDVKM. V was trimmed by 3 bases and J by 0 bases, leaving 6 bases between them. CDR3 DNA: TGTGCCAGCAGTTTTGGGGGCTCTGGGGCCAACGTCCTGACTCTC. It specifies CASSFGGSGANVLTL.

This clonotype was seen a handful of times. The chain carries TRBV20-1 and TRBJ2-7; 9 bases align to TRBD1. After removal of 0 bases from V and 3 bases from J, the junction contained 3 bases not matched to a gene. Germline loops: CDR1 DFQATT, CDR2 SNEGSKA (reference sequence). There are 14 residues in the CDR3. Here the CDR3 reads CSARDPGQGYEQYF. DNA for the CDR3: TGCAGTGCTAGAGACCCGGGACAGGGCTACGAGCAGTACTTC.

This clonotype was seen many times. The CDR3, as DNA: TGTGCCAGCAGTGAATCGACAGGACCATCACCCCTCCACTTT. It yields the protein CASSESTGPSPLHF. The chain links TRBV2 to TRBJ1-6; maybe TRBD1 (6 bases). This CDR3 spans 14 amino acids. Trimming left V 2 bases short and J 10 bases short, with 12 bases between. In germline, CDR1 is SNHLY, CDR2 FYNNEI. Together with reference TRBV2 and TRBJ1-6, the CDR3 gives the full variable domain: EPEVTQTPSHQVTQMGQEVILRCVPISNHLYFYWYRQILGQKVEFLVSFYNNEISEKSEIFDDQFSVERPDGSNFTLKIRSTKLEDSAMYFCASSESTGPSPLHFGNGTRLTVT.

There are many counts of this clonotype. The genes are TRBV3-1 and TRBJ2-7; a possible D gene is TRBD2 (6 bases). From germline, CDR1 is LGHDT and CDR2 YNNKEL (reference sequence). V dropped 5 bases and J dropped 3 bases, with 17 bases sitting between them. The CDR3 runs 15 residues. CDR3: CASSAEGLTLYEQYF. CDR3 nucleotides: TGTGCCAGCAGCGCGGAGGGGTTGACCCTCTACGAGCAGTACTTC.

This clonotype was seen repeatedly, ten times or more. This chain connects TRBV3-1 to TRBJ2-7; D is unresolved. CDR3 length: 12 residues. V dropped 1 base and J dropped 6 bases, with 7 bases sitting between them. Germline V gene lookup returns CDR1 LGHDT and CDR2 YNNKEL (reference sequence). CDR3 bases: TGTGCCAGCAGCCAAGTTGGGTTCGAGCAGTACTTC. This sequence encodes CASSQVGFEQYF.

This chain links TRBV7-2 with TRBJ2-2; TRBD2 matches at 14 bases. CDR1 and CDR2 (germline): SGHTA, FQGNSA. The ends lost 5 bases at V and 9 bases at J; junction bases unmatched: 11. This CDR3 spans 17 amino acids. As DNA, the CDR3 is TGTGCCAGCAGCCCATGGACTAGCGGGGGGAGCCCTAGGGAGCTGTTTTTT. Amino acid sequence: CASSPWTSGGSPRELFF.

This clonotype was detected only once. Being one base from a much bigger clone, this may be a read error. DNA for the CDR3: TGTGCCAGCAGTCCCAGCTTAGTCACTAGCACTGAAGCTTTCTTT. This encodes CASSPSLVTSTEAFF. V usage is TRBV28 and J usage is TRBJ1-1; D is undetermined. V gave up 5 bases and J gave up 4 bases, with 17 bases separating them. The CDR3 extends over 15 amino acids. The germline CDR1 and CDR2 sequences are MDHEN and SYDVKM. The full variable domain, its missing parts supplied by reference TRBV28 and TRBJ1-1, is DVKVTQSSRYLVKRTGEKVFLECVQDMDHENMFWYRQDPGLGLRLIYFSYDVKMKEKGDIPEGYSVSREKKERFSLILESASTNQTSMYLCASSPSLVTSTEAFFGQGTRLTVV.

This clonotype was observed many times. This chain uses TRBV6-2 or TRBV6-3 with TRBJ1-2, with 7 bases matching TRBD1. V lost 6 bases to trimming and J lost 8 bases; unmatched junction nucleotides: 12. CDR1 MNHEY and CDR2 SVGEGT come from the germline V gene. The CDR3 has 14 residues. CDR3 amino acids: CASRSLTGFGGYTF. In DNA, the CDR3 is TGTGCCAGCAGGTCTCTGACAGGGTTCGGAGGCTACACCTTC.

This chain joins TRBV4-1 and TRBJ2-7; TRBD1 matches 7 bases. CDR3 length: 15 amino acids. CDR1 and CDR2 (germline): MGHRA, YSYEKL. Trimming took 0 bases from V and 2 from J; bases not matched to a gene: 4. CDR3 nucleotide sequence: TGCGCCAGCAGCCAAGAGGCGCAGGGGGCCTACGAGCAGTACTTC. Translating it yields CASSQEAQGAYEQYF.

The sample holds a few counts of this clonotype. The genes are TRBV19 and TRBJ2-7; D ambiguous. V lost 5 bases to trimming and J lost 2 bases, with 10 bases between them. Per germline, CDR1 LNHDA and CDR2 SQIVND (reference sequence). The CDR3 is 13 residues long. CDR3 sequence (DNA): TGTGCCAGTAGTTATGGACCCACCTACGAGCAGTACTTC. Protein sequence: CASSYGPTYEQYF. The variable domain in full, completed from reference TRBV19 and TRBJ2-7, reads DGGITQSPKYLFRKEGQNVTLSCEQNLNHDAMYWYRQDPGQGLRLIYYSQIVNDFQKGDIAEGYSVSREKKESFPLTVTSAQKNPTAFYLCASSYGPTYEQYFGPGTRLTVT.